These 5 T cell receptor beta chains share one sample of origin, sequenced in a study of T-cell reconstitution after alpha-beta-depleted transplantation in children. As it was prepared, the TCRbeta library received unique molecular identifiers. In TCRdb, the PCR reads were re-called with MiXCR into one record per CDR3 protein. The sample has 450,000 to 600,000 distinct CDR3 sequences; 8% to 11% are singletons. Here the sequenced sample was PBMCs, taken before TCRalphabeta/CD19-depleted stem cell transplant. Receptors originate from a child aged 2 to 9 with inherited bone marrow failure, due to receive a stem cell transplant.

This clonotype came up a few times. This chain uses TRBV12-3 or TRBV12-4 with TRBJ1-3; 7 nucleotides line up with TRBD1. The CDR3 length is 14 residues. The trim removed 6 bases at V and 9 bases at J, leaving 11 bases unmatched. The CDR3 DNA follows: TGTGCCAGCAGGCCCCGGGACAGAGGGCTCACCATATATTTT. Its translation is CASRPRDRGLTIYF.

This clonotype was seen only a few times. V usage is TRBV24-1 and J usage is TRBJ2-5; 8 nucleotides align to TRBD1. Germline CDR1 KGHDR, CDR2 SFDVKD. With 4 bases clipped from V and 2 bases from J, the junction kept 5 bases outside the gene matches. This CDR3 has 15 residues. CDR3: CATSEWTGIQETQYF. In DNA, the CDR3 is TGTGCCACCAGTGAATGGACAGGGATACAAGAGACCCAGTACTTC.

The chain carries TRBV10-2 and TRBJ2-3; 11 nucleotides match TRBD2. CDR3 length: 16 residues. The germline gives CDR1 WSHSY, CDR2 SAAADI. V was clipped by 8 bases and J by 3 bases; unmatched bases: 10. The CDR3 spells CASHRIAGGRTDTQYF. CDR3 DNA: TGCGCCAGCCACCGAATAGCGGGAGGGCGGACAGATACGCAGTATTTT.

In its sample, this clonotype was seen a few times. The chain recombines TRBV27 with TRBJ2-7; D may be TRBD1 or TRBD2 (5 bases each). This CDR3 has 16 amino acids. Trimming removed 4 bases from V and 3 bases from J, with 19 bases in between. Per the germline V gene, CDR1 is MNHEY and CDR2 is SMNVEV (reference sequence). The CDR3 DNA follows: TGTGCCAGCAGTTATTCCTCGGGACGGCACTTCTACGAGCAGTACTTC. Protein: CASSYSSGRHFYEQYF.

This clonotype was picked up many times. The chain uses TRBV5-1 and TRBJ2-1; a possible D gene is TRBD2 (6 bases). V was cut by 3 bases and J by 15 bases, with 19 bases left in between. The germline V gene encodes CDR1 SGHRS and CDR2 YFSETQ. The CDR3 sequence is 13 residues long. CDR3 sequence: CASSWTYPGLPFF. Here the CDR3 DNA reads TGCGCCAGCAGCTGGACATATCCGGGACTCCCGTTCTTC.